The clone carrying this T cell receptor (beta chain) appeared once. Antigen: not known. These data come from a study of OX40 agonist ivuxolimab in advanced cancers. Study as a whole: Having had anti-PD-1, anti-PD-L1 or anti-CTLA-4 therapy before was allowed, and 40% to 45% had some.

Sequencing was performed with immunoSEQ multiplex PCR; in TCRdb, only in-frame clones are kept and a portion is missing. The table records over 30,000 clones, around three quarters of them present only once. V was shortened by 1 base and J by 7 bases, with 14 bases between the two germline ends. The germline V gene encodes CDR1 SGHTA and CDR2 FQGNSA. This CDR3 is built from 14 residues. Broader study findings: Among some nonresponders, normalized T-cell clonal expansion was also low.

Peripheral blood came from all dose cohorts at three timepoints. This chain connects TRBV7-2 to TRBJ2-7; tentatively, D is TRBD1 or TRBD2 (6 bases each). The material was CD4+ or CD8+ T cells sorted from blood, obtained in a trial of the OX40 agonist ivuxolimab. This receptor was obtained from an adult with an advanced solid tumor such as melanoma, head and neck, liver or kidney cancer. CDR3 sequence: CASSLVPGAGEQYV. In DNA, the CDR3 is TGTGCCAGCAGCTTAGTTCCGGGGGCGGGGGAGCAGTACGTC.